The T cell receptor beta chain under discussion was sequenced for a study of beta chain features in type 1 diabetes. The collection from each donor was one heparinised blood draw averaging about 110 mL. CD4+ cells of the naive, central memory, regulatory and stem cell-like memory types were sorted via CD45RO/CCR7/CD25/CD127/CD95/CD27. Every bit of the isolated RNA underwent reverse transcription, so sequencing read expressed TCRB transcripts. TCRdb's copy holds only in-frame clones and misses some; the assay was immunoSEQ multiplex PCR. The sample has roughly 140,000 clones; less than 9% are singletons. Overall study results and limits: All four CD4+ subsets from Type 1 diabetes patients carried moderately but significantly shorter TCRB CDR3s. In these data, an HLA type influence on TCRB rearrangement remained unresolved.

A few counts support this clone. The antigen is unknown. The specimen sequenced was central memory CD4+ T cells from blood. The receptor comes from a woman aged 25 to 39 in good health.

Here the CDR3 DNA reads TGTGCCAGCTCACTAGGACAGGGCGCCGGGAACTCACAGTTCTTC. Protein sequence: CASSLGQGAGNSQFF. This chain connects TRBV18 to TRBJ2-1, with 8 bases identical to TRBD1. The CDR3 runs to 15 residues. V shed 4 bases and J 13 bases; nucleotides not matched to a gene: 15. In germline, CDR1 is KGHSH, CDR2 LQKENI.